This passage covers 17 T cell receptor beta chains from one sample sequenced in a study of read filtering for tumor transcriptome and immune sequencing. Molecular barcoded adaptors covering alpha/delta and beta/gamma chains were used on around 370 ng RNA. TCRdb re-called the reads through MiXCR, storing one row per CDR3 protein. The profile covers tens of thousands of distinct CDR3 sequences, with 13% to 15% appearing a single time and 6.5% to 8.5% taken by the ten largest. The specimen was a population of CD138-negative cells sorted from bone marrow. Receptors were obtained from a donor aged 40 or older with multiple myeloma.

This clonotype was observed many times. The chain is built from TRBV7-9 and TRBJ2-7; TRBD2 matches at 13 bases. In germline, CDR1 is SEHNR, CDR2 FQNEAQ (reference sequence). This CDR3 contains 18 residues. Trimming at V came to 1 base and at J to 1 base, leaving 7 bases not matched to a gene. The DNA for the CDR3 is TGTGCCAGCAGCTTAGACATCAGACTAGCGGGGGGTTCCTACGAGCAGTACTTC. It specifies CASSLDIRLAGGSYEQYF.

At least ten counts were recorded for this clonotype. This chain uses TRBV12-3 or TRBV12-4 with TRBJ2-5, with TRBD2 as a possible D gene (6 bases). The CDR3 sequence is 13 residues long. Trimming shortened V by 6 bases and J by 0 bases, and 8 bases separated the two germline ends. The CDR3 DNA is TGTGCCAGCAGCCGGGACTACCAAGAGACCCAGTACTTC. Amino acid sequence: CASSRDYQETQYF.

This clonotype has a handful of counts. The gene calls are TRBV5-1 and TRBJ2-5; a possible D gene is TRBD2 (5 bases). V was pared by 2 bases and J by 3 bases, with 8 bases between. The CDR3 is 13 amino acids. Germline CDR1 reads SGHRS; CDR2 reads YFSETQ. CDR3 loop: CASSFWGEETQYF. In DNA, the CDR3 is TGCGCCAGCAGCTTCTGGGGAGAAGAGACCCAGTACTTC.

Ten or more counts support this clonotype. The V and J genes are TRBV7-2 and TRBJ2-3, with a tentative D call TRBD1 (5 bases). V lost 6 bases to trimming and J lost 9 bases, with 13 bases between them. The CDR3 length is 12 residues. From germline, CDR1 is SGHTA and CDR2 FQGNSA. In DNA form, the CDR3 reads TGTGCCAGCAGACCCTCAGGGAAAACGCAGTATTTT. Translation: CASRPSGKTQYF.

This clonotype was recorded at least ten times. J is TRBJ2-3 and V is TRBV11-2; TRBD2 matches at 7 bases. This CDR3 spans 17 amino acids. Germline V CDR1 and CDR2: SGHAT, FQNNGV. The V segment lost 0 bases and the J segment 4 bases; nucleotides outside the gene matches: 10. In nucleotides, the CDR3 is TGTGCCAGCAGCTTAGAAGCCGGCAGGGAGGGGTCAGATACGCAGTATTTT. It translates to CASSLEAGREGSDTQYF.

At least ten counts were recorded for this clonotype. V usage is TRBV5-1 and J usage is TRBJ2-5; TRBD1 agrees at 7 bases. J gave up 5 bases and V 3 bases, and 7 bases lay outside the gene matches. This CDR3 is 14 amino acids long. The germline V gene encodes CDR1 SGHRS and CDR2 YFSETQ. The CDR3, as DNA: TGCGCCAGCAGCTCTACAGGGGCCGGGGAGACCCAGTACTTC. It encodes CASSSTGAGETQYF.

Turning to this clonotype: The junction differs from germline at one of its ends, possibly a read error. J is TRBJ1-6 and V is TRBV6-5; 11 positions match TRBD1. The assigned J gene may be wrong: the sequence end matches TRBJ1-1 better. Per the germline V gene, CDR1 is MNHEY and CDR2 is SVGAGI. This CDR3 has 14 residues. This CDR3 reads CAGRTGTGGSEAFF. The CDR3 DNA is TGTGCCGGCAGGACCGGGACAGGGGGTTCTGAAGCTTTCTTT.

This clonotype was seen at least ten times. The V gene is TRBV2, the J gene TRBJ2-1; 9 bases are a match to TRBD2. With 7 bases clipped from V and 2 bases from J, the junction kept 6 bases outside the gene matches. The CDR3 is made up of 15 amino acids. The V gene's germline CDR1 is SNHLY and CDR2 FYNNEI. The CDR3 sequence is CASIGTSRTYNEQFF. CDR3 sequence (DNA): TGTGCCAGCATTGGGACTAGCAGAACCTACAATGAGCAGTTCTTC.

This clonotype was observed many times. The chain links TRBV6-6 to TRBJ2-7, with D possibly TRBD1 on 5 matching bases. With 7 bases removed from V and 1 base from J, the gap between germline ends came to 17 bases. CDR1 and CDR2 from the germline V gene are MNHNY and SVGAGI (reference sequence). The CDR3 spans 15 residues. Here the CDR3 reads CASTISWGASYEQYF. DNA of the CDR3: TGTGCCAGCACCATATCGTGGGGCGCTTCCTACGAGCAGTACTTC.

This clonotype was counted at least ten times. The rearrangement joins TRBV12-3 or TRBV12-4 to TRBJ2-7; tentatively, D is TRBD2 (5 bases). CDR3 length equals 14 residues. V shed 5 bases and J shed 2 bases, with 13 bases lying between them. CDR3 nucleotides: TGTGCCAGCAGTCCTGGACTGGTGCCCTACGAGCAGTACTTC. Its protein is CASSPGLVPYEQYF.

This clonotype was counted many times. The gene calls are TRBV20-1 and TRBJ1-6; TRBD1 aligns across 7 bases. The CDR3 extends over 16 amino acids. V dropped 3 bases and J dropped 5; count of bases not matched to a gene: 10. CDR1 DFQATT and CDR2 SNEGSKA come from the germline V gene (reference sequence). The CDR3 sequence: CSASAAGTANNSPLHF. In DNA, the CDR3 is TGCAGTGCTAGTGCCGCTGGGACAGCGAATAATTCACCCCTCCACTTT.

This clonotype was recorded many times. J is TRBJ2-4 and V is TRBV9, with 9 bases identical to TRBD1. This CDR3 region has 17 residues. With V trimmed by 0 bases and J by 11 bases, 15 bases remained unmatched. Germline CDR1 reads SGDLS; CDR2 reads YYNGEE. In nucleotides, the CDR3 is TGTGCCAGCAGCGTAGGGGGACAGGGTGCTACCGGGGGTCTTCAGTACTTC. Its translation is CASSVGGQGATGGLQYF.

The chain recombines TRBV7-9 with TRBJ2-3; 7 bases match TRBD1. Germline assignment: CDR1 SEHNR and CDR2 FQNEAQ (reference sequence). V gave up 6 bases and J gave up 5 bases; unmatched junction bases: 5. The CDR3 spans 13 residues. This CDR3 is CASRSTGKDTQYF. CDR3 nucleotide sequence: TGTGCCAGCAGATCGACAGGGAAAGATACGCAGTATTTT.

This clonotype was seen repeatedly, ten times or more. CDR3 coding DNA: TGTGCCAGCAGCCTGGGCAGGTCGGGGGGGCCTTACAATGAGCAGTTCTTC. Amino acids: CASSLGRSGGPYNEQFF. This chain connects TRBV7-3 to TRBJ2-1; 8 bases map to TRBD2. The germline V gene encodes CDR1 SGHTA and CDR2 FQGTGA. CDR3 length: 17 residues. The trim removed 5 bases at V and 4 bases at J, leaving 13 bases unmatched.

The chain couples TRBV7-8 to TRBJ1-1; D is uncertain. Per the germline V gene, CDR1 is SGHVS and CDR2 is FQNEAQ. V lost 5 bases and J lost 5, with 18 bases in between. The CDR3 length is 15 residues. The CDR3 region has the DNA TGTGCCAGCAGCCCGAACCAACCAATTAGTACTGAAGCTTTCTTT. Encoded protein: CASSPNQPISTEAFF.

This clonotype turned up a few times. The chain employs TRBV7-2 and TRBJ2-5, with TRBD1 as a possible D gene (5 bases). The CDR3 consists of 14 residues. The ends were cut back, 8 bases at V and 2 bases at J, with 15 bases in the middle. Per germline, CDR1 SGHTA and CDR2 FQGNSA. The CDR3 region is CASSPQGVQETQYF. The CDR3 DNA follows: TGTGCCAGCTCCCCCCAAGGGGTTCAAGAGACCCAGTACTTC.

This clonotype appeared many times. The chain recombines TRBV9 with TRBJ2-1, with D unresolved. The CDR3 totals 15 residues. V was trimmed by 0 bases and J by 0 bases, leaving 7 bases between them. Per the germline V gene, CDR1 is SGDLS and CDR2 is YYNGEE. This CDR3 reads CASSVARSSYNEQFF. The CDR3 nucleotides are TGTGCCAGCAGCGTAGCACGGAGCTCCTACAATGAGCAGTTCTTC.